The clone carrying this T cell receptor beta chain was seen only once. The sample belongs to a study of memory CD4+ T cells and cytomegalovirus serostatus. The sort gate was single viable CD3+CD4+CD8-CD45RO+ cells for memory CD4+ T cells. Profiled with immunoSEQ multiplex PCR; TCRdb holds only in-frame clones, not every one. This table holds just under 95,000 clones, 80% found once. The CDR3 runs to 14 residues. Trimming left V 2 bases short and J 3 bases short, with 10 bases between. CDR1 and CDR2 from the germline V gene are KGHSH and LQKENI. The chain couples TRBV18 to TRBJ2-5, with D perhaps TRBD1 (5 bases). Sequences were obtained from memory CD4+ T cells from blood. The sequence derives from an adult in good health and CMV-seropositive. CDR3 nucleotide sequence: TGTGCCAGCTCACCATCGTGGGGCAAAGAGACCCAGTACTTC. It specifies CASSPSWGKETQYF.